This is a list of T cell receptor beta chains from one sample in a study of control samples from healthy donors and cancer patients. Data came from immunoSEQ multiplex PCR; TCRdb stores just in-frame clones and leaves some out. Of 120,000 or so clones listed, about 90% are singletons. The sample consisted of blood. These receptors were taken from a man aged 18 to 30 in good health. Both conserved end residues are part of each CDR3. Fields, in order: CDR3 length, D gene, V gene, clone size, J gene, CDR3 protein, CDR3 DNA. A D gene is named only where the DNA matches it firmly. Size tells how often a clone was seen (once, few, many) or the class of an expanded clone, and some rows leave it out.

len: 18; d_gene: TRBD1; v_gene: TRBV28; abundance: .; j_gene: TRBJ1-2; CDR3aa: CASSSYVRGRIGNYGYTF; CDR3nt: TGTGCCAGCAGTTCGTACGTCAGGGGGCGGATTGGTAACTATGGCTACACCTTC
len: 13; d_gene: .; v_gene: TRBV9; abundance: .; j_gene: TRBJ1-5; CDR3aa: CASSEGGGQPQHF; CDR3nt: TGTGCCAGCAGCGAGGGAGGGGGGCAGCCCCAGCATTTT
len: 13; d_gene: .; v_gene: TRBV3-1/TRBV3-2; abundance: .; j_gene: TRBJ2-3; CDR3aa: CASSQDRWSTQYF; CDR3nt: TGTGCCAGCAGCCAAGATAGATGGAGTACGCAGTATTTT
len: 18; d_gene: TRBD2; v_gene: TRBV19; abundance: .; j_gene: TRBJ2-3; CDR3aa: CASSARISGTSGRNTQYF; CDR3nt: TGTGCCAGTAGTGCCCGAATTTCCGGGACTAGCGGGAGGAATACGCAGTATTTT
len: 15; d_gene: TRBD1; v_gene: TRBV5-4; abundance: .; j_gene: TRBJ1-2; CDR3aa: CASNSKGQGMDGYTF; CDR3nt: TGTGCCAGCAACTCAAAGGGACAGGGAATGGATGGCTACACCTTC
len: 14; d_gene: .; v_gene: TRBV19; abundance: .; j_gene: TRBJ2-7; CDR3aa: CASSIGGYAYEQYF; CDR3nt: TGTGCCAGTAGTATAGGGGGCTATGCCTACGAGCAGTACTTC
len: 14; d_gene: TRBD1; v_gene: TRBV5-1; abundance: once; j_gene: TRBJ1-1; CDR3aa: CASNPTGGNTEAFF; CDR3nt: TGCGCCAGCAACCCGACAGGGGGGAACACTGAAGCTTTCTTT
len: 14; d_gene: .; v_gene: TRBV27; abundance: .; j_gene: TRBJ2-1; CDR3aa: CASSLSRIPNEQFF; CDR3nt: TGTGCCAGCAGTTTATCTAGAATACCCAATGAGCAGTTCTTC
len: 12; d_gene: .; v_gene: TRBV10-2; abundance: few; j_gene: TRBJ2-7; CDR3aa: CASGLGYYEQYF; CDR3nt: TGCGCCAGCGGACTTGGGTACTACGAGCAGTACTTC
len: 14; d_gene: .; v_gene: TRBV28; abundance: .; j_gene: TRBJ1-5; CDR3aa: CASSLARGTQPQHF; CDR3nt: TGTGCCAGCAGTTTAGCCAGGGGAACCCAGCCCCAGCATTTT
len: 16; d_gene: .; v_gene: TRBV5-1; abundance: .; j_gene: TRBJ2-7; CDR3aa: CASSLGAGQTLYEQYF; CDR3nt: TGCGCCAGCAGCTTGGGGGCGGGACAGACTCTATACGAGCAGTACTTC
len: 16; d_gene: .; v_gene: TRBV11-2; abundance: .; j_gene: TRBJ2-5; CDR3aa: CASSWGQGRRQETQYF; CDR3nt: TGTGCCAGCAGCTGGGGGCAGGGACGGAGACAAGAGACCCAGTACTTC
len: 14; d_gene: .; v_gene: TRBV27; abundance: .; j_gene: TRBJ2-3; CDR3aa: CASSFSPHTDTQYF; CDR3nt: TGTGCCAGCAGTTTCTCCCCCCACACAGATACGCAGTATTTT
len: 15; d_gene: .; v_gene: TRBV3-1/TRBV3-2; abundance: .; j_gene: TRBJ1-1; CDR3aa: CASSLQGRGETEAFF; CDR3nt: TGTGCCAGCAGCCTCCAGGGTAGGGGGGAAACTGAAGCTTTCTTT
len: 15; d_gene: TRBD1; v_gene: TRBV24-1; abundance: few; j_gene: TRBJ1-1; CDR3aa: CATSDGRKTGQEAFF; CDR3nt: TGTGCCACCAGTGATGGCCGCAAGACAGGGCAGGAAGCTTTCTTT
len: 15; d_gene: TRBD2; v_gene: TRBV6-1; abundance: few; j_gene: TRBJ2-1; CDR3aa: CASSDASGHVNEQFF; CDR3nt: TGTGCCAGCAGTGACGCTAGCGGACACGTCAATGAGCAGTTCTTC
len: 13; d_gene: .; v_gene: TRBV6-5; abundance: once; j_gene: TRBJ1-1; CDR3aa: CASSYGAGTEAFF; CDR3nt: TGTGCCAGCAGTTACGGGGCCGGGACTGAAGCTTTCTTT
len: 12; d_gene: .; v_gene: TRBV28; abundance: .; j_gene: TRBJ2-1; CDR3aa: CASLNTYNEQFF; CDR3nt: TGTGCCTCCCTTAACACTTACAATGAGCAGTTCTTC
len: 15; d_gene: .; v_gene: TRBV28; abundance: few; j_gene: TRBJ2-7; CDR3aa: CASRGIGLRIYEQYF; CDR3nt: TGTGCCAGCAGGGGGATAGGACTGCGGATCTACGAGCAGTACTTC
len: 18; d_gene: TRBD1; v_gene: TRBV27; abundance: .; j_gene: TRBJ1-5; CDR3aa: CASSSDRTGGVGNQPQHF; CDR3nt: TGTGCCAGCAGTTCAGACCGGACAGGGGGCGTAGGTAATCAGCCCCAGCATTTT
len: 14; d_gene: .; v_gene: TRBV10-1; abundance: once; j_gene: TRBJ1-5; CDR3aa: CASSESSADQPQHF; CDR3nt: TGCGCCAGCAGTGAATCGTCGGCCGATCAGCCCCAGCATTTT
len: 14; d_gene: TRBD1; v_gene: TRBV18; abundance: .; j_gene: TRBJ1-1; CDR3aa: CASSPLTGGEAAFF; CDR3nt: TGTGCCAGCTCACCCTTAACAGGGGGCGAGGCCGCTTTCTTT
len: 14; d_gene: TRBD1; v_gene: TRBV12-5; abundance: .; j_gene: TRBJ2-7; CDR3aa: CASGLVRQGHEQYF; CDR3nt: TGTGCTAGTGGTTTGGTACGACAGGGACACGAGCAGTACTTC
len: 15; d_gene: .; v_gene: TRBV18; abundance: .; j_gene: TRBJ1-5; CDR3aa: CASSPDGGGNQPQHF; CDR3nt: TGTGCCAGCTCACCAGACGGGGGCGGCAATCAGCCCCAGCATTTT
len: 14; d_gene: .; v_gene: TRBV6-1; abundance: .; j_gene: TRBJ2-5; CDR3aa: CASSEANRRETQYF; CDR3nt: TGTGCCAGCAGTGAAGCGAACAGGAGAGAGACCCAGTACTTC
len: 16; d_gene: .; v_gene: TRBV2; abundance: many; j_gene: TRBJ1-5; CDR3aa: CASSGSSRSSNQPQHF; CDR3nt: TGTGCCAGCAGTGGGTCCAGTAGGTCGAGCAATCAGCCCCAGCATTTT
len: 11; d_gene: .; v_gene: TRBV28; abundance: .; j_gene: TRBJ2-5; CDR3aa: CASSPRETQYF; CDR3nt: TGTGCCAGCAGCCCCCGGGAGACCCAGTACTTC
len: 15; d_gene: TRBD1; v_gene: TRBV9; abundance: .; j_gene: TRBJ1-5; CDR3aa: CASSVGGTVNQPQHF; CDR3nt: TGTGCCAGCAGCGTAGGGGGGACAGTCAATCAGCCCCAGCATTTT
len: 19; d_gene: TRBD1; v_gene: TRBV29-1; abundance: .; j_gene: TRBJ2-6; CDR3aa: CSVEDRRGQAISGANVLTF; CDR3nt: TGCAGCGTTGAAGATCGCCGGGGACAGGCCATCTCTGGGGCCAACGTCCTGACTTTC
len: 16; d_gene: TRBD1; v_gene: TRBV27; abundance: .; j_gene: TRBJ1-6; CDR3aa: CASSYGTGGLGSPLHF; CDR3nt: TGTGCCAGCAGTTACGGGACAGGGGGGCTAGGTTCACCCCTCCACTTT
len: 15; d_gene: .; v_gene: TRBV15; abundance: .; j_gene: TRBJ1-5; CDR3aa: CATSRDSGGDQPQHF; CDR3nt: TGTGCCACCAGCAGAGATAGCGGTGGCGATCAGCCCCAGCATTTT
len: 16; d_gene: .; v_gene: TRBV24-1; abundance: once; j_gene: TRBJ2-1; CDR3aa: CATSDSIPSSYNEQFF; CDR3nt: TGTGCCACCAGTGACTCTATACCCAGCTCCTACAATGAGCAGTTCTTC
len: 14; d_gene: .; v_gene: TRBV9; abundance: .; j_gene: TRBJ2-1; CDR3aa: CASSVGRDYNEQFF; CDR3nt: TGTGCCAGCAGCGTAGGGCGGGACTACAATGAGCAGTTCTTC
len: 14; d_gene: TRBD1; v_gene: TRBV30; abundance: .; j_gene: TRBJ1-5; CDR3aa: CAYARDSGNQPQHF; CDR3nt: TGTGCCTACGCCCGGGACAGCGGCAATCAGCCCCAGCATTTT
len: 16; d_gene: TRBD1; v_gene: TRBV29-1; abundance: .; j_gene: TRBJ2-1; CDR3aa: CSFKKSPGQVIGEQFF; CDR3nt: TGCAGCTTTAAAAAATCTCCGGGACAGGTTATTGGTGAGCAGTTCTTC
len: 13; d_gene: .; v_gene: TRBV6-2/TRBV6-3; abundance: .; j_gene: TRBJ2-7; CDR3aa: CASSYGQSYEQYF; CDR3nt: TGTGCCAGCAGTTATGGACAGTCCTACGAGCAGTACTTC
len: 13; d_gene: .; v_gene: TRBV5-6; abundance: few; j_gene: TRBJ2-7; CDR3aa: CASSLDIPYEQYF; CDR3nt: TGTGCCAGCAGCTTGGATATCCCCTACGAGCAGTACTTC
len: 15; d_gene: .; v_gene: TRBV10-1; abundance: .; j_gene: TRBJ1-1; CDR3aa: CASSESPDGGTEAFF; CDR3nt: TGCGCCAGCAGTGAGTCACCTGACGGGGGAACTGAAGCTTTCTTT
len: 12; d_gene: .; v_gene: TRBV9; abundance: .; j_gene: TRBJ2-7; CDR3aa: CASSPSGYEQYF; CDR3nt: TGTGCCAGCAGCCCCTCCGGGTACGAGCAGTACTTC
len: 13; d_gene: .; v_gene: TRBV27; abundance: .; j_gene: TRBJ1-2; CDR3aa: CASKAVERYGYTF; CDR3nt: TGTGCCAGCAAGGCGGTCGAGAGGTATGGCTACACCTTC
len: 16; d_gene: TRBD1; v_gene: TRBV19; abundance: .; j_gene: TRBJ2-1; CDR3aa: CASTGRDRGSYNEQFF; CDR3nt: TGTGCCAGTACAGGGAGGGACAGGGGTTCCTACAATGAGCAGTTCTTC
len: 13; d_gene: .; v_gene: TRBV25-1; abundance: .; j_gene: TRBJ1-1; CDR3aa: CASSDRLNTEAFF; CDR3nt: TGTGCCAGCAGTGACAGGTTGAACACTGAAGCTTTCTTT
len: 15; d_gene: .; v_gene: TRBV7-3; abundance: .; j_gene: TRBJ2-4; CDR3aa: CASSLTGDSKNIQYF; CDR3nt: TGTGCCAGCAGCTTAACGGGAGACAGTAAAAACATTCAGTACTTC
len: 15; d_gene: TRBD1; v_gene: TRBV7-2; abundance: .; j_gene: TRBJ1-4; CDR3aa: CASSPTGGVNEKLFF; CDR3nt: TGTGCCAGCAGCCCAACAGGGGGCGTAAATGAAAAACTGTTTTTT
len: 12; d_gene: .; v_gene: TRBV7-9; abundance: .; j_gene: TRBJ2-7; CDR3aa: CASSTGSYEQYF; CDR3nt: TGTGCCAGCAGCACCGGGTCCTACGAGCAGTACTTC
len: 15; d_gene: TRBD1; v_gene: TRBV6-5; abundance: .; j_gene: TRBJ2-3; CDR3aa: CASSTGGFSTDTQYF; CDR3nt: TGTGCCAGCAGTACAGGGGGGTTTAGCACAGATACGCAGTATTTT
len: 11; d_gene: .; v_gene: TRBV28; abundance: .; j_gene: TRBJ1-1; CDR3aa: CASEGNTEAFF; CDR3nt: TGTGCCAGCGAGGGAAACACTGAAGCTTTCTTT
len: 14; d_gene: TRBD1; v_gene: TRBV14; abundance: .; j_gene: TRBJ1-2; CDR3aa: CASSRDRGGYGYTF; CDR3nt: TGTGCCAGCAGCCGAGACAGGGGTGGATATGGCTACACCTTC
len: 14; d_gene: .; v_gene: TRBV5-1; abundance: .; j_gene: TRBJ2-3; CDR3aa: CASSLQGPGDTQYF; CDR3nt: TGCGCCAGCAGCTTGCAGGGGCCAGGGGATACGCAGTATTTT
len: 14; d_gene: TRBD1; v_gene: TRBV6-5; abundance: .; j_gene: TRBJ1-2; CDR3aa: CASSRGQGGYGYTF; CDR3nt: TGTGCCAGCAGTAGGGGACAGGGAGGCTATGGCTACACCTTC
len: 16; d_gene: .; v_gene: TRBV18; abundance: few; j_gene: TRBJ1-5; CDR3aa: CASSPEQGGGNQPQHF; CDR3nt: TGTGCCAGCTCACCAGAGCAGGGTGGCGGCAATCAGCCCCAGCATTTT
len: 13; d_gene: .; v_gene: TRBV5-6; abundance: .; j_gene: TRBJ2-1; CDR3aa: CASISLSYNEQFF; CDR3nt: TGTGCCAGCATTTCACTCTCCTACAATGAGCAGTTCTTC
len: 16; d_gene: .; v_gene: TRBV6-2/TRBV6-3; abundance: .; j_gene: TRBJ1-5; CDR3aa: CASCSDAGVSNQPQHF; CDR3nt: TGTGCCAGCTGTTCCGATGCAGGGGTAAGCAATCAGCCCCAGCATTTT
len: 14; d_gene: .; v_gene: TRBV4-3; abundance: .; j_gene: TRBJ2-4; CDR3aa: CASSQELTGNIQYF; CDR3nt: TGCGCCAGCAGCCAAGAGTTGACGGGAAACATTCAGTACTTC
len: 12; d_gene: .; v_gene: TRBV2; abundance: .; j_gene: TRBJ2-7; CDR3aa: CASNRDAYEQYF; CDR3nt: TGTGCCAGCAACAGGGACGCCTACGAGCAGTACTTC
len: 14; d_gene: .; v_gene: TRBV30; abundance: .; j_gene: TRBJ2-3; CDR3aa: CAWSSTSGTDTQYF; CDR3nt: TGTGCCTGGAGTTCAACTAGTGGCACAGATACGCAGTATTTT
len: 13; d_gene: TRBD2; v_gene: TRBV11-3; abundance: .; j_gene: TRBJ2-7; CDR3aa: CASSSGAAYEQYF; CDR3nt: TGTGCCAGCAGCAGCGGGGCTGCCTACGAGCAGTACTTC